The 30 T cell receptor beta chains given below trace back to one sample, sequenced in a study of control samples from healthy donors and cancer patients (dated by TCRdb to the early 2020s). Libraries were built with the immunoSEQ multiplex PCR assay. As stored in TCRdb, this immuneACCESS dataset retains in-frame rearrangements with V and J assigned. A fraction of the clones does not appear; measured against another copy, unresolved V genes explain less than half of the discrepancy, and the remainder lacks a known reason. The sample data list over 50,000 clones, and approximately 85% of these were observed just once. The ten largest clones take up around 3.8% of the sample. Sequencing input: blood. The receptors were sampled from a man aged 50 or older in good health.

CDR3 residues: CASTTAGDTQYF. The CDR3 nucleotides are TGTGCCAGCACCACGGCCGGAGATACGCAGTATTTT. The J gene is TRBJ2-3, the V gene TRBV6-6; D is uncertain. The germline V gene encodes CDR1 MNHNY and CDR2 SVGAGI (reference sequence). Trimming took off 7 bases at V and 5 bases at J, with 10 bases between the two ends. This CDR3 spans 12 amino acids.

This clone has only one observation. This chain joins TRBV29-1 and TRBJ1-2, with 10 nucleotides matching TRBD1. This CDR3 has 13 amino acids. V lost 7 bases, J lost 8 bases, and 10 bases stayed unmatched. In germline, CDR1 is SQVTM, CDR2 ANQGSEA. CDR3: CSDGTGVMGGYTF. The CDR3 region has the DNA TGCAGCGATGGGACAGGGGTCATGGGGGGCTACACCTTC.

The J gene is TRBJ1-6, the V gene TRBV7-9, with 9 nucleotides matching TRBD1. There are 16 residues in the CDR3. From germline, CDR1 is SEHNR and CDR2 FQNEAQ (reference sequence). J gave up 6 bases and V 1 base, and 4 bases lay outside the gene matches. The chain's CDR3 is CASSLGGQGLNSPLHF. The DNA of the CDR3 is TGTGCCAGCAGCTTAGGGGGACAGGGCCTTAATTCACCCCTCCACTTT.

The chain employs TRBV10-2 and TRBJ2-3; D unresolved. The V end lost 0 bases, the J end lost 1 base, and 5 bases lay between the germline ends. The germline V gene encodes CDR1 WSHSY and CDR2 SAAADI. This CDR3 has 14 residues. Here the CDR3 reads CASSESGGTDTQYF. The CDR3 DNA reads TGCGCCAGCAGTGAGTCTGGGGGCACAGATACGCAGTATTTT.

J is TRBJ1-2 and V is TRBV18, with a tentative D call TRBD1 (5 bases). Trimming took 3 bases from V and 6 from J, leaving 11 bases between them. This CDR3 comprises 13 residues. Germline V lookup: CDR1 KGHSH, CDR2 LQKENI. CDR3 region: CASSPTGWDGYTF. CDR3 DNA sequence: TGTGCCAGCTCACCCACAGGTTGGGATGGCTACACCTTC.

CDR3 protein: CASSSTAVAGWSSEQYF. The CDR3 coding sequence is TGTGCCAGCAGCTCGACCGCCGTAGCCGGATGGAGTAGTGAGCAGTACTTC. This rearrangement joins TRBV11-3 to TRBJ2-7; no firm D call. V was pared by 4 bases and J by 7 bases, with 26 bases between. CDR1 SGHNT and CDR2 YENEEA come from the germline V gene. CDR3 length equals 17 residues.

The CDR3 spells CASSPLGQGNEQFF. DNA for the CDR3: TGTGCCAGCAGTCCCCTGGGGCAGGGCAATGAGCAGTTCTTC. The chain has TRBV28 and TRBJ2-1, with TRBD1 as a possible D gene (5 bases). Trimming cost V 5 bases and J 6 bases, with 14 bases left between them. Germline CDR1 reads MDHEN; CDR2 reads SYDVKM. The CDR3 covers 14 residues.

The CDR3 protein is CASSVEAGSQPQHF. CDR3 DNA: TGTGCCAGCAGCGTAGAAGCAGGGTCTCAGCCCCAGCATTTT. This chain joins TRBV9 and TRBJ1-5; D is possibly TRBD1 (5 bases). Trimming removed 0 bases at V and 6 bases at J, with 10 bases between. The germline V gene encodes CDR1 SGDLS and CDR2 YYNGEE. This CDR3 has 14 residues.

V and J are TRBV5-1 and TRBJ2-3; weak D call: TRBD1 (6 bases). The CDR3 contains 15 residues. Trimming took 5 bases from V and 4 from J, leaving 17 bases between them. The V gene's germline CDR1 is SGHRS and CDR2 YFSETQ. This chain's CDR3 is CASSKAGDTADTQYF. The CDR3, as DNA: TGCGCCAGCAGTAAAGCAGGGGACACCGCAGATACGCAGTATTTT.

The V and J genes are TRBV2 and TRBJ2-2, with D tentatively TRBD2 (6 bases). The CDR3 has 16 residues. Germline assignment: CDR1 SNHLY and CDR2 FYNNEI. The V end was cut by 7 bases, the J end by 4 bases, with 19 bases between. The CDR3: CASTYYRTTTTGELFF. CDR3 nucleotide sequence: TGTGCCAGCACGTATTATAGGACTACAACCACCGGGGAGCTGTTTTTT.

This clone occurred a few times. The chain uses TRBV14 and TRBJ1-2; D is perhaps TRBD1 (6 bases). The length of the CDR3 is 17 residues. Between the trimmed V and J ends, which lost 1 base and 5 bases, there was a span of 20 bases. The germline V gene encodes CDR1 SGHDN and CDR2 FVKESK. This CDR3 is CASSQGLRGARPYGYTF. CDR3 nucleotides: TGTGCCAGCAGCCAAGGGTTGCGGGGGGCGAGGCCATATGGCTACACCTTC.

This chain connects TRBV3-1 (or the pseudogene TRBV3-2) to TRBJ2-1; TRBD2 aligns across 8 bases. Germline CDR1 reads LGHDT; CDR2 reads YNNKEL (reference sequence). The CDR3 covers 13 residues. Germline trimming cut 0 bases from V and 14 bases from J; bases unmatched to any gene: 6. The CDR3 protein is CASSQELGTREFF. The DNA for the CDR3 is TGTGCCAGCAGCCAAGAACTAGGGACTAGAGAGTTCTTC.

The chain couples TRBV5-1 to TRBJ1-1; D remains unclear. With 0 bases removed from V and 0 bases from J, the gap between germline ends came to 3 bases. CDR1 is SGHRS, CDR2 YFSETQ, per germline. The CDR3 is 13 residues long. CDR3 residues: CASSLAVNTEAFF. The DNA for the CDR3 is TGCGCCAGCAGCTTGGCTGTGAACACTGAAGCTTTCTTT.

This clone was counted once. CDR3 sequence (DNA): TGTGCCACCACAGGGGTGAACACTGAAGCTTTCTTT. This gives the protein CATTGVNTEAFF. The V call is TRBV10-3, the J call TRBJ1-1; TRBD1 matches at 7 bases. The CDR3 is 12 amino acids. The germline V gene encodes CDR1 ENHRY and CDR2 SYGVKD. The V gene end was trimmed by 10 bases and the J gene end by 0 bases; junction bases not matched to a gene: 2.

CDR3 coding DNA: TGTGCCTGGACCATCAGCTACAATGAGCAGTTCTTC. It yields the protein CAWTISYNEQFF. The rearrangement uses TRBV30 and TRBJ2-1; D gene unclear. This CDR3 spans 12 amino acids. The germline V gene encodes CDR1 GTSNPN and CDR2 SVGIG (reference sequence). Trimming pared 4 bases from V and 3 bases from J, leaving 7 bases between.

The chain links TRBV3-1 (or the pseudogene TRBV3-2) to TRBJ2-2; D uncertain. CDR1 is LGHDT and CDR2 is YNNKEL in the germline V gene (reference sequence). The CDR3 has 16 amino acids. V shed 2 bases and J shed 5 bases, with 15 bases lying between them. CDR3 nucleotide sequence: TGTGCCAGCAGCCAATTTGGGAAGCCCTGGACCGGGGAGCTGTTTTTT. This gives the protein CASSQFGKPWTGELFF.

The chain is built from TRBV28 and TRBJ2-7, with 7 bases aligning to TRBD1. Germline V gene data show CDR1 as MDHEN and CDR2 as SYDVKM. The CDR3 covers 13 residues. Unmatched junction bases numbered 5, after V lost 3 bases and J lost 6 bases. The CDR3 is CASSLPPGGEQYF. CDR3 in DNA: TGTGCCAGCAGTTTGCCCCCAGGGGGCGAGCAGTACTTC.

V usage is TRBV27 and J usage is TRBJ1-1, with 8 bases aligning to TRBD1. CDR1 and CDR2 (germline): MNHEY, SMNVEV (reference sequence). There are 13 residues in the CDR3. V lost 8 bases, J lost 5 bases, and 7 bases stayed unmatched. CDR3 protein: CASGTGGWTEAFF. Written as DNA, the CDR3 is TGTGCCAGCGGAACAGGGGGTTGGACTGAAGCTTTCTTT.

The rearrangement uses TRBV28 and TRBJ1-4; D is ambiguous. Germline CDR1 reads MDHEN; CDR2 reads SYDVKM. This CDR3 region has 16 residues. The V and J ends lost 2 bases and 6 bases respectively, with 16 bases between them. The CDR3 region is CASSLAAHGVDEKLFF. The CDR3 region has the DNA TGTGCCAGCAGTTTAGCGGCTCATGGGGTTGATGAAAAACTGTTTTTT.

This clone has just one count. The rearrangement links TRBV7-9 to TRBJ1-1; 7 positions match TRBD1. V was clipped by 4 bases and J by 1 base; unmatched bases: 9. The CDR3 extends over 16 amino acids. Germline CDR1 SEHNR, CDR2 FQNEAQ (reference sequence). The CDR3 protein is CASSSMGQPRNTEAFF. Here the CDR3 DNA reads TGTGCCAGCAGCTCGATGGGACAGCCCAGGAACACTGAAGCTTTCTTT.

This chain uses TRBV7-2 with TRBJ1-1; D remains ambiguous. CDR3 length: 13 residues. CDR1 is SGHTA, CDR2 FQGNSA, per germline. Between the trimmed V and J ends, which lost 5 bases and 3 bases, there was a span of 10 bases. The CDR3 reads CASSPTGYTEAFF. In nucleotides, the CDR3 is TGTGCCAGCAGCCCTACTGGGTACACTGAAGCTTTCTTT.

The chain is built from TRBV5-1 and TRBJ2-1, with 12 bases lining up with TRBD1. With 2 bases clipped from V and 10 bases from J, the junction kept 10 bases outside the gene matches. Looked up from germline, CDR1 is SGHRS and CDR2 is YFSETQ. There are 16 residues in the CDR3. The CDR3 sequence: CASSLTGTGGRGEQFF. In DNA, the CDR3 is TGCGCCAGCAGCTTAACCGGGACAGGGGGCCGAGGGGAGCAGTTCTTC.

This chain uses TRBV9 with TRBJ1-1; no reliable D call. V lost 4 bases, J lost 4 bases, and 5 bases lay in between. Germline loops: CDR1 SGDLS, CDR2 YYNGEE. The CDR3 has 11 residues. In nucleotides, the CDR3 is TGTGCCAGCAGCCCCATCACTGAAGCTTTCTTT. The encoded protein is CASSPITEAFF.

V gene TRBV9 combines with J gene TRBJ2-3; 8 nucleotides agree with TRBD2. CDR1 is SGDLS, CDR2 YYNGEE, per germline. This CDR3 is built from 16 residues. Losses at the gene ends were 3 bases for V and 6 bases for J; bases not matched to a gene: 12. The CDR3 DNA follows: TGTGCCAGCAGCGCCCGAGGAGCGGGAGCTAGCGATACGCAGTATTTT. It is translated as CASSARGAGASDTQYF.

The chain employs TRBV28 and TRBJ2-1; 10 bases match TRBD1. The CDR3 spans 14 residues. Unmatched junction bases numbered 9, after V lost 3 bases and J lost 13 bases. Germline V CDR1 and CDR2: MDHEN, SYDVKM. The CDR3, as DNA: TGTGCCAGCAGTTTTCCTTGGACAGGGGGGGACCAGTTCTTC. Its translation is CASSFPWTGGDQFF.

The genes are TRBV28 and TRBJ1-2; a weak D match, TRBD1 (5 bases). V lost 6 bases and J 7 bases, leaving 18 bases between the germline ends. CDR3 size: 14 residues. From germline, CDR1 is MDHEN and CDR2 SYDVKM. In nucleotides, the CDR3 is TGTGCCAGCAGCCCCGCAGGGATACATCGTGGCTACACCTTC. It specifies CASSPAGIHRGYTF.

The V gene is TRBV28, the J gene TRBJ2-4; the D call may be TRBD1 or TRBD2 (7 bases each). Deletions cut 1 base from V and 2 bases from J, with 27 bases between. The CDR3 length is 21 residues. Germline CDR1 and CDR2: MDHEN and SYDVKM. For the CDR3, the DNA is TGTGCCAGCAGTTTATCCACAGGGGTTTGGGGGAGGGCTGGTTCCAAAAACATTCAGTACTTC. It codes for CASSLSTGVWGRAGSKNIQYF.

The V gene is TRBV29-1, the J gene TRBJ2-2; D might be TRBD1 (6 bases). V was pared by 6 bases and J by 9 bases, with 17 bases between. Germline CDR1 and CDR2: SQVTM and ANQGSEA. The length of the CDR3 is 13 residues. The CDR3 loop reads CSVRQAGNRELFF. The CDR3, as DNA: TGCAGCGTAAGACAGGCGGGTAACAGGGAGCTGTTTTTT.

This rearrangement joins TRBV3-1 (or the pseudogene TRBV3-2) to TRBJ2-3; 8 nucleotides agree with TRBD2. V shed 1 base, J shed 5 bases, and the junction held 2 bases outside the gene matches. In germline, CDR1 is LGHDT, CDR2 YNNKEL (reference sequence). This CDR3 comprises 14 residues. Written as DNA, the CDR3 is TGTGCCAGCAGCCAAGTCCTAGCGGGAGATACGCAGTATTTT. As protein: CASSQVLAGDTQYF.

This clone showed up just once. J is TRBJ2-3 and V is TRBV19; 7 bases line up with TRBD2. The V gene end was trimmed by 7 bases and the J gene end by 4 bases; junction bases not matched to a gene: 8. This CDR3 has 14 amino acids. Germline values: CDR1 LNHDA, CDR2 SQIVND (reference sequence). The DNA of the CDR3 is TGTGCCAGTACCAGGACTAGTCGTGCAGATACGCAGTATTTT. Translating it yields CASTRTSRADTQYF.